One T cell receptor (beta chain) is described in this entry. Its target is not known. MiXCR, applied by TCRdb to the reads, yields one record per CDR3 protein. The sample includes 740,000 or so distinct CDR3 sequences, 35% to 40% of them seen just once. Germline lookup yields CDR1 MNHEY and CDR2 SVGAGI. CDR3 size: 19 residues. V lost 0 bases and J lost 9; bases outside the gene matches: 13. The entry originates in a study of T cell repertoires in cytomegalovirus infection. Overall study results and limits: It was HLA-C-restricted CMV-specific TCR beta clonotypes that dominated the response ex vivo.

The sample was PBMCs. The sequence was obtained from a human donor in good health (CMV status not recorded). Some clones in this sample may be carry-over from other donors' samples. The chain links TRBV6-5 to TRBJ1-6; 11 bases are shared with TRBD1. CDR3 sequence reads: CASSYSWKGTGGRRSPLHF. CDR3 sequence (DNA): TGTGCCAGCAGTTACTCGTGGAAAGGGACAGGGGGAAGACGTTCACCCCTCCACTTT.